In this sample, the clone carrying this T cell receptor (beta chain) turned up once. The target antigen is unknown. The data belong to a study of T cell responses to AZD1222 COVID-19 vaccine. TCRdb's table, derived via immunoSEQ multiplex PCR, lists solely in-frame clones and lacks some. The table shows more than 95,000 clones, with approximately 90% occurring only once. V lost 2 bases and J lost 13, with 16 bases in between. CDR3 length: 14 amino acids. Germline assignment: CDR1 SGHKS and CDR2 YYEKEE (reference sequence). Findings of the study overall: Baseline serostatus was positive in only six AZD1222 recipients.

This material consisted of peripheral blood, taken 28 days after the second AZD1222 dose. V usage is TRBV5-5 and J usage is TRBJ1-6, with D possibly matching TRBD1 (5 bases). The receptor was isolated from an adult who received the AZD1222 COVID-19 vaccine. The CDR3 sequence is CASSFSAGRSPLHF. Here the CDR3 DNA reads TGTGCCAGCAGCTTTTCTGCAGGGAGGTCCCCCCTCCACTTT.